This T cell receptor beta chain is from a study of T cell repertoires in cytomegalovirus infection. Study information: It was recently identified HLA-C-restricted and well-studied HLA-B-restricted CMV epitopes that the study used. An indication of both CMV infection and matching HLA type came from public TCR beta signatures.

TCRdb processed the reads anew with MiXCR; each CDR3 protein has one entry. The table lists around 69,000 distinct CDR3 sequences, roughly 20% of them singletons. A note on this clonotype: Its antigen is as yet unknown.

This CDR3 spans 15 amino acids. Trimming took 5 bases from V and 8 from J, leaving 18 bases between them. Germline V gene sequence: CDR1 SEHNR, CDR2 FQNEAQ (reference sequence). Study-level results: There were HLA-C-restricted CMV-specific TCR beta clonotypes dominating the ex vivo response.

The V call is TRBV7-9, the J call TRBJ1-4; perhaps TRBD1 as D (5 bases). The source was CD8+ T cells from cultured PBMCs, collected from culture after CMV antigen stimulation. The receptor was derived from a human donor in good health (CMV status not recorded). Some clones in this sample may be carry-over from other donors' samples. The CDR3 nucleotides are TGTGCCAGCAGCCCAAAACCAGGGAGGAGCGAAAAACTGTTTTTT. It is translated as CASSPKPGRSEKLFF. Looking up the rest from reference TRBV7-9 and TRBJ1-4 gives the full variable domain: DTGVSQNPRHKITKRGQNVTFRCDPISEHNRLYWYRQTLGQGPEFLTYFQNEAQLEKSRLLSDRFSAERPKGSFSTLEIQRTEQGDSAMYLCASSPKPGRSEKLFFGSGTQLSVL.